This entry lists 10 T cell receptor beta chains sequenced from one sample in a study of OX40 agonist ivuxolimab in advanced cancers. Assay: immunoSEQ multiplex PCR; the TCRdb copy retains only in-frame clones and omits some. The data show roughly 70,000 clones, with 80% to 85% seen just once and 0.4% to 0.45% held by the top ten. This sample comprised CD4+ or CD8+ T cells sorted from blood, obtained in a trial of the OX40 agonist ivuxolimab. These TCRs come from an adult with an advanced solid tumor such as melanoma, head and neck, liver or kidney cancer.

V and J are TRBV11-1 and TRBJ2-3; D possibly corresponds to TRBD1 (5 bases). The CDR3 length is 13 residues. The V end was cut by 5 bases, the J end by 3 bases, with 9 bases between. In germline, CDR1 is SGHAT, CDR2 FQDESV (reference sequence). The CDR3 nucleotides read TGTGCCAGCAGCCAGGGTGTGACAGATACGCAGTATTTT. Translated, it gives CASSQGVTDTQYF.

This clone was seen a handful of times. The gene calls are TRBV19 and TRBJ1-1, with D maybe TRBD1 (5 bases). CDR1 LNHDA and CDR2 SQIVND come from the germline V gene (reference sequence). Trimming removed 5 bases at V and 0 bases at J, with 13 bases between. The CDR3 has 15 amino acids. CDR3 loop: CASSDSEPMNTEAFF. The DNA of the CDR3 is TGTGCCAGTAGTGACAGCGAACCCATGAACACTGAAGCTTTCTTT.

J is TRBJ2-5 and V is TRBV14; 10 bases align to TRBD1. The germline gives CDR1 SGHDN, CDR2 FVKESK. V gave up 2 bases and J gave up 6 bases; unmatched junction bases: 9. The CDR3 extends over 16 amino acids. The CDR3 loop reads CASSQLGGQGWKTQYF. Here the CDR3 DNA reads TGTGCCAGCAGCCAACTTGGGGGACAGGGGTGGAAGACCCAGTACTTC. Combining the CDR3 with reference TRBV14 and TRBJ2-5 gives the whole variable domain EAGVTQFPSHSVIEKGQTVTLRCDPISGHDNLYWYRRVMGKEIKFLLHFVKESKQDESGMPNNRFLAERTGGTYSTLKVQPAELEDSGVYFCASSQLGGQGWKTQYFGPGTRLLVL.

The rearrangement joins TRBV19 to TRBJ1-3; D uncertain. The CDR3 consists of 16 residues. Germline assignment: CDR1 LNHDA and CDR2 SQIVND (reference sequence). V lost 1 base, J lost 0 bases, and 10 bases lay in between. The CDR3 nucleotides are TGTGCCAGTAGTATAGGCGACACTATCTCTGGAAACACCATATATTTT. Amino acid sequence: CASSIGDTISGNTIYF.

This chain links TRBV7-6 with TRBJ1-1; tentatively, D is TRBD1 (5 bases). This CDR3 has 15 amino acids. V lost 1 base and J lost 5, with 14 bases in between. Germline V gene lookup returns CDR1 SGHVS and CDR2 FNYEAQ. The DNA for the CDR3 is TGTGCCAGCAGCTTAGGTCAGGGTAGGAAAACTGAAGCTTTCTTT. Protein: CASSLGQGRKTEAFF.

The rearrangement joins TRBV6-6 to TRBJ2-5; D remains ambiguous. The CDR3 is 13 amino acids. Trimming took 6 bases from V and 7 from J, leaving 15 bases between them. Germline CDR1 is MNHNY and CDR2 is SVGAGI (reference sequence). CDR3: CASSPSGPGTQYF. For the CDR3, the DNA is TGTGCCAGCAGCCCATCGGGCCCAGGGACCCAGTACTTC.

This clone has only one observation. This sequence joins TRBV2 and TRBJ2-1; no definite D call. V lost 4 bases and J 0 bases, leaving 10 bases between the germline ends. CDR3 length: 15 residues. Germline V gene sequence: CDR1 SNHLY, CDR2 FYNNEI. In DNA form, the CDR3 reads TGTGCCAGCAGTGTTGCGGAAACCTCCTACAATGAGCAGTTCTTC. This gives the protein CASSVAETSYNEQFF.

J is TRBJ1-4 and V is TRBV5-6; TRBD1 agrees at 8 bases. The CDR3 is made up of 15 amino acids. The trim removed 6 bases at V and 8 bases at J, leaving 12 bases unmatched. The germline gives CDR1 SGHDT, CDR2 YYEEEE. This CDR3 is CASTDRGRSEEKLFF. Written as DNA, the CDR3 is TGTGCCAGCACAGACAGGGGTCGGAGTGAAGAAAAACTGTTTTTT.

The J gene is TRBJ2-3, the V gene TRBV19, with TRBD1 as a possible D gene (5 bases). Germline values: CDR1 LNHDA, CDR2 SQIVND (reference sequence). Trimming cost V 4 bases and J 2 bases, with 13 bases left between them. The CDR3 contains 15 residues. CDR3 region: CASSKSGRDTDTQYF. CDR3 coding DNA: TGTGCCAGTAGTAAATCGGGCAGGGACACAGATACGCAGTATTTT.

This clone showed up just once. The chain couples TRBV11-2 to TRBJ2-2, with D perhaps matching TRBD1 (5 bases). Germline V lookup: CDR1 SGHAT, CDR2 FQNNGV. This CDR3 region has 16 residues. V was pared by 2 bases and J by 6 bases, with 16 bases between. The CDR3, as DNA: TGTGCCAGCAGCTTAAGGACAATCGTCCCATCCGGGGAGCTGTTTTTT. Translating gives CASSLRTIVPSGELFF.